These 17 T cell receptor beta chains were all obtained from the same sample, sequenced in a study of T cells expressing NK-cell markers (dated by TCRdb to about 2020). Libraries were prepared through 5' RACE. Sequencing took place on an Illumina HiSeq 2000. Reads reprocessed by TCRdb are summarized as one entry per CDR3 protein sequence, and DNA is absent. The sample's clone listing holds about half a million distinct CDR3 sequences. The ten largest clones represent around 1.4% of the sample. The sample consisted of blood T cells: a sorted CD56 or NKG2C T cell subset, CD4+ or CD8+ T cells, or bulk PBMC T cells (not recorded which). The receptors originated from a woman in her fifties or sixties in good health. Donor details come from another sample of the same person, matched by shared clones.

The V call is TRBV14, the J call TRBJ2-1. Germline-derived CDR1 and CDR2 are SGHDN and FVKESK. The CDR3 extends over 16 amino acids. The CDR3 protein is CASSQEGRTAVDEQFF. Combining the CDR3 with reference TRBV14 and TRBJ2-1 gives the whole variable domain EAGVTQFPSHSVIEKGQTVTLRCDPISGHDNLYWYRRVMGKEIKFLLHFVKESKQDESGMPNNRFLAERTGGTYSTLKVQPAELEDSGVYFCASSQEGRTAVDEQFFGPGTRLTVL.

The chain carries TRBV3-1 and TRBJ2-3; with no DNA, the TCRdb D assignment of TRBD2 cannot be verified. The germline V gene has CDR1 LGHDT and CDR2 YNNKEL (reference sequence). This CDR3 spans 16 amino acids. CDR3 in amino acids: CASSQRGGRGTDTQYF.

The chain has TRBV5-1 and TRBJ2-7; the TCRdb D gene call, TRBD1, has no DNA to confirm it. Germline values: CDR1 SGHRS, CDR2 YFSETQ. This CDR3 region has 13 residues. This CDR3 reads CASSPGGSYEQYF.

The rearrangement joins TRBV5-6 to TRBJ2-1; lacking DNA, the TRBD2 call made by TCRdb goes unchecked. This CDR3 is built from 16 residues. Looked up from germline, CDR1 is SGHDT and CDR2 is YYEEEE. CDR3 amino acids: CASSAVGLPSYNEQFF.

The chain has TRBV29-1 and TRBJ2-1. The CDR3 has 14 residues. Germline CDR1 and CDR2: SQVTM and ANQGSEA. The CDR3: CSVEDGILYNEQFF.

The V call is TRBV13, the J call TRBJ1-1; without DNA, the TCRdb call of TRBD1 cannot be checked. From germline, CDR1 is PRHDT and CDR2 FYEKMQ (reference sequence). This CDR3 has 18 residues. The CDR3 protein is CASSLVLDREKMNTEAFF.

The V call is TRBV6-5, the J call TRBJ2-1; checking the TCRdb D call of TRBD1 is not possible without DNA. CDR3 length equals 13 residues. Per germline, CDR1 MNHEY and CDR2 SVGAGI. The CDR3: CASSYLNRDKQFF.

This chain uses TRBV29-1 with TRBJ1-4. The CDR3 has 11 residues. The germline V gene encodes CDR1 SQVTM and CDR2 ANQGSEA. This CDR3 reads CSVAAEEKLFF.

The V call is TRBV6-6, the J call TRBJ1-5; the D call of TRBD1 rests on TCRdb alone, since no DNA is present to check it. The CDR3 is 15 residues long. Germline V lookup: CDR1 MNHNY, CDR2 SVGAGI (reference sequence). CDR3 in amino acids: CASSSEHRGGQPQHF.

This sequence joins TRBV6-1 and TRBJ2-1; TCRdb calls TRBD2, which cannot be checked without DNA. Germline assignment: CDR1 MNHNS and CDR2 SASEGT. This CDR3 is built from 15 residues. Here the CDR3 reads CASRTGTSANNEQFF.

The chain combines TRBV5-6 with TRBJ2-1; TCRdb's assignment of TRBD2 cannot be checked, as there is no DNA. Germline V gene data show CDR1 as SGHDT and CDR2 as YYEEEE. CDR3 length: 15 amino acids. CDR3 sequence: CASSNPGRAGNEQFF.

The J gene is TRBJ1-2, the V gene TRBV12-3 or TRBV12-4; TCRdb gives TRBD1 as the D gene, but with no DNA this cannot be confirmed. CDR3 length equals 14 residues. CDR3: CASSLGPGAYGYTF.

The chain recombines TRBV7-2 with TRBJ2-4. The germline gives CDR1 SGHTA, CDR2 FQGNSA. The CDR3 runs to 15 residues. The CDR3 here is CASSLGGAAKNIQYF.

This chain links TRBV5-1 with TRBJ2-3. This CDR3 region has 14 residues. The germline V gene encodes CDR1 SGHRS and CDR2 YFSETQ. The CDR3 reads CASSWLMETDTQYF.

The chain couples TRBV10-3 to TRBJ2-1; the D call of TRBD1 rests on TCRdb alone, since no DNA is present to check it. The CDR3 has 12 amino acids. Germline V gene lookup returns CDR1 ENHRY and CDR2 SYGVKD. The CDR3 sequence: CAISETGTEQFF.

The chain combines TRBV14 with TRBJ2-3. Germline V lookup: CDR1 SGHDN, CDR2 FVKESK. The CDR3 length is 15 residues. This CDR3 is CASSQDPRVTDTQYF. The full variable domain, completed using reference TRBV14 and TRBJ2-3, is EAGVTQFPSHSVIEKGQTVTLRCDPISGHDNLYWYRRVMGKEIKFLLHFVKESKQDESGMPNNRFLAERTGGTYSTLKVQPAELEDSGVYFCASSQDPRVTDTQYFGPGTRLTVL.

The V call is TRBV18, the J call TRBJ2-7; TCRdb outputs TRBD1, but without DNA this stays unchecked. Germline CDR1 reads KGHSH; CDR2 reads LQKENI. CDR3 size: 14 residues. This CDR3 reads CASSPGQSSYEQYF.